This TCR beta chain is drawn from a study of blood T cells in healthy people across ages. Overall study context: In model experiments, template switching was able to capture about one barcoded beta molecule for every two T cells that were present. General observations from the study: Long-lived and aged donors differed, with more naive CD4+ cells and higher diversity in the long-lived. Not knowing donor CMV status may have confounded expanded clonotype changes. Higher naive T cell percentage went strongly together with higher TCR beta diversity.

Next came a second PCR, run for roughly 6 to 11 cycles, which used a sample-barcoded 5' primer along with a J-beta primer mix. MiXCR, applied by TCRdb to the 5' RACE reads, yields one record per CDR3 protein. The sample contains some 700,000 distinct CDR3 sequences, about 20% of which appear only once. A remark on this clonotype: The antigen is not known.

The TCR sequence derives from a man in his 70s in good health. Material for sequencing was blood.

CDR3 coding DNA: TGCAGTGCTCTACGTAGCGGCTCCTACAATGAGCAGTTCTTC. It is translated as CSALRSGSYNEQFF. The chain is built from TRBV20-1 and TRBJ2-1; maybe TRBD2 (6 bases). This CDR3 is 14 amino acids long. Deletions cut 5 bases from V and 0 bases from J, with 11 bases between. Germline CDR1 is DFQATT and CDR2 is SNEGSKA (reference sequence).